This T cell receptor beta chain was recorded in a study of T cells after yellow fever vaccination (dated by TCRdb to the late 2010s). In the study overall: The SMART-Seq v4 Ultra Low Input RNA kit was used to prepare libraries from fractions with low cell numbers. To track T-cell clones before and after primary and booster YFV17D yellow fever vaccination, bulk TCR alpha and beta repertoires were sequenced longitudinally. Two healthy male donors, one aged 18 to 30 and one aged 30 to 39 years, were included in the cohort. Blood was collected at multiple timepoints before and after primary and secondary immunization, and bulk PBMC replicates and cell subsets were isolated.

The treatment or condition tag for this specimen amounts to: live attenuated yellow fever vaccine strain. At each blood-draw timepoint, two biological replicates of bulk PBMCs were collected. A standard Ficoll-Paque protocol was used to isolate PBMCs from peripheral blood. TriZol was used to extract RNA from bulk PBMCs, from CD4 and CD8 fractions, and from dextramer-positive and dextramer-negative fractions. The CDR3 covers 13 residues, taking in both the cysteine and the phenylalanine. Only the CDR3 part of the read is kept: 39 bases, read in frame from the first base. The germline V gene (reference sequence) supplies CDR1 LGHDT and CDR2 YNNKEL. Relative to germline, V is 4 bases shorter and J is 7 bases shorter, with 10 bases between their ends. As concerns this clonotype: Its antigen has not been determined. No much larger clonotype is one base removed from it; base qualities were not supplied.

General findings and caveats noted by the study authors: Only two donors were included in the study, so the extent to which the findings can be generalized is limited. Because abundant contaminating clonotypes from the bulk population could be contained in FACS-sorted repertoires, computational filtering was required. A small fraction of clonotypes showed up in both the CD4 and CD8 compartments, probably as a result of convergent recombination. The secondary T-cell response was found to be weaker but faster than the primary response, with a peak reached on day 5 rather than on day 15. Most clones expanded after primary vaccination were re-detected after the booster (around 96% of CD4 and around 86% of CD8), suggesting broad memory maintenance.

Sequencing relied on an Illumina NovaSeq 6000. TCR cDNA was synthesized by 5'RACE template switching, which introduced a universal primer site and unique molecular identifiers. cDNA synthesis was primed from both the TCR alpha and TCR beta constant segments. Libraries were amplified in two PCR steps, with sample barcodes and sequencing adapters added in the second step. Sequencing of libraries was done on Illumina HiSeq 2500 (2x100 bp) or NovaSeq (2x150 bp). The paper's processing steps were these. Reads were demultiplexed and collapsed into UMI consensus sequences with MIGEC, and V(D)J alignment was performed with MiXCR. Using edgeR on replicate PBMC samples, clonotypes were called vaccine-responding if FDR was below 0.01 and the log2 fold change was above 5 up to day 15. CD4 or CD8 identity was assigned to each bulk clonotype according to whether the clonotype was present at higher abundance in the sequenced CD4 repertoire or the sequenced CD8 repertoire. TCRdb redid the processing of the public reads, applying fastp at Q25 and MiXCR, and retained in-frame beta chains. Each entry is one CDR3 protein sequence, shown with its most common DNA and genes. TCRdb's processing, not the authors', yielded these V and J calls. This sample lists about 300,000 distinct CDR3 sequences; roughly 4% were detected once. 20% to 30% of the sample goes to the ten largest clones.

Recombination connected TRBV3-1 to TRBJ2-2; no D segment can be confidently identified. The origin of this receptor is a man between 18 and 35 years old who received the YFV17D yellow fever vaccine. The specimen was PBMCs, collected 5 days after the yellow fever booster vaccination. The bases read TGTGCCAGCAGCCTCCGGACGGTCGGGGAGCTGTTTTTT. Its translation is CASSLRTVGELFF.